This TCR beta chain was documented in a study of blood T cell repertoires in COVID-19 (dated by TCRdb to about 2020). Regarding the study in general: The collaborator samples originated in the United States, Italy and Spain and spanned the acute and convalescent phases of COVID-19. The material from the prospective study consisted of cDNA or gDNA derived from T cells, B-cell-depleted T cells, or PBMCs. The dataset comprised deeply sampled blood TCRbeta repertoires from subjects exposed to, actively infected with, or recovered from COVID-19. The repertoires were released in a freely available public database meant as a resource for research on the immune response to SARS-CoV-2. The samples were drawn from the first 160 participants of the ongoing ImmuneRACE study and from 1,254 subjects provided by 6 global collaborators. A de-identified subject ID, COVID-19 status, age in years and sex were almost always included in the sample metadata. Where available, HLA class I and class II types were obtained from metadata supplied by the sample provider rather than from assay-based typing. Study-level results and caveats: The quantity of clinical and demographic metadata differed by source and by participant and was supplied without curation.

TCRbeta CDR3 regions were amplified from genomic DNA by means of the immunoSEQ Assay, a bias-controlled multiplex PCR. Turning to the authors' computational methods: Nucleated cell counts per sample were estimated from amplification of reference gene primers within the assay. Sequence reads were collapsed and filtered to measure the absolute abundance of every unique TCRbeta CDR3 rearrangement. For each sample, productive Simpson clonality was calculated by taking the square root of Simpson's diversity index across productive rearrangements. Entries here come from immuneACCESS through TCRdb and include only in-frame sequences with V and J called. Some clones fail to appear in such tables; in the studies checked, an unresolved V gene covers under half of the shortfall, and the cause of the remainder is unknown. V, J and clone size are those of that table, while D and trimming were read from the DNA. In all, the sample holds 300,000 to 450,000 clones, and around 87% of those were seen once. Jointly, the top ten make up about 10% of the sample.

Notes on this clone: The antigen this receptor binds is unknown. Per-base qualities were not stored, and no clone one base away is much larger.

The CDR3 contains 16 residues, cysteine and phenylalanine counted. Only CDR3 DNA is held: 48 bases, read in frame from base 1. Per the germline V gene, KGHSH is the CDR1 and LQKENI is the CDR2. V and J lose 3 bases and 0 bases, and a span of 12 bases separates them. At one collaborating source in Seattle, patients were enrolled during active infection and were followed longitudinally through the course of disease. The collaborating institutions used their own protocols to collect whole blood in K2EDTA tubes. For TCRbeta analysis, collaborators shipped samples as frozen whole blood, isolated PBMCs, or DNA extracted from either of those sample types.

The rearrangement joined TRBV18 to TRBJ1-3; TRBD1 could be the D gene, as 6 bases match. The sequenced sample was peripheral blood. The receptor's source is a woman in her twenties or thirties with COVID-19, enrolled during active disease. The bases read TGTGCCAGCTCACCGGGGGCAGAGTCCTCTGGAAACACCATATATTTT. It is translated as CASSPGAESSGNTIYF.